These 27 T cell receptor beta chains were sequenced from one sample in a study of T cells in Graves' hyperthyroidism and ophthalmopathy. RNA transcripts gave rise to amplified TCR beta CDR3 regions. The TCR CDR3 was amplified in a first-round RT-PCR using the HTBI primer set. TCRdb re-derived calls from the multiplex PCR reads in MiXCR, one entry per CDR3 protein. The repertoire holds 350,000 to 450,000 distinct CDR3 sequences, approximately 14% seen once, with about 10% in the top ten. The specimen was blood. The receptors shown here come from a woman aged 55-70 years with Graves' hyperthyroidism.

At least ten counts were recorded for this clonotype. This chain links TRBV10-2 with TRBJ1-5, with D unresolved. V was trimmed by 4 bases and J by 0 bases, leaving 7 bases between them. Germline CDR1 WSHSY, CDR2 SAAADI. This CDR3 is 14 amino acids long. The CDR3 spells CASSAVTSNQPQHF. The CDR3 nucleotides read TGCGCCAGCAGTGCCGTAACTAGCAATCAGCCCCAGCATTTT.

This clonotype was detected many times. The genes are TRBV6-6 and TRBJ2-1; D gene uncertain. Trimming shortened V by 0 bases and J by 0 bases, and 15 bases separated the two germline ends. The CDR3 extends over 18 amino acids. Germline assignment: CDR1 MNHNY and CDR2 SVGAGI (reference sequence). CDR3 region: CASSYSMKGFSSYNEQFF. In DNA, the CDR3 is TGTGCCAGCAGTTACTCGATGAAAGGTTTTAGCTCCTACAATGAGCAGTTCTTC.

This clonotype was counted many times. This chain links TRBV11-2 with TRBJ2-7; 12 bases align to TRBD2. Germline-derived CDR1 and CDR2 are SGHAT and FQNNGV. The CDR3 is 19 amino acids. Trimming cost V 5 bases and J 3 bases; bases outside gene matches: 17. As DNA, the CDR3 is TGTGCCAGCAGCCACGACGGCATCGTTACTAGCGGGAGGCGCTACGAGCAGTACTTC. This gives the protein CASSHDGIVTSGRRYEQYF.

About this clonotype itself: A much larger clone lies a single base off, so this may be a read error. The chain employs TRBV7-9 and TRBJ2-3; D ambiguous. The CDR3 sequence is 13 residues long. Germline CDR1 is SEHNR and CDR2 is FQNEAQ (reference sequence). The CDR3 here is CASSPAATYTQYF. In nucleotides, the CDR3 is TGTGCCAGCAGCCCCGCAGCCACATATACGCAGTATTTT.

Many counts were recorded for this clonotype. This chain joins TRBV6-1 and TRBJ1-1; weak D call: TRBD1 (5 bases). Germline values: CDR1 MNHNS, CDR2 SASEGT. The CDR3 loop spans 14 amino acids. The V gene lost 1 base and the J gene lost 1 base, with 7 bases spanning the gap. CDR3 DNA: TGTGCCAGCAGTGAAGACGGGGGGAACACTGAAGCTTTCTTT. Protein: CASSEDGGNTEAFF.

The J gene is TRBJ2-5, the V gene TRBV10-3; D may match TRBD1 or TRBD2 (7 bases each). Germline loops: CDR1 ENHRY, CDR2 SYGVKD. The V gene lost 3 bases and the J gene lost 2 bases, with 13 bases spanning the gap. The CDR3 loop spans 15 amino acids. The CDR3 is CAISESRGGQETQYF. The DNA of the CDR3 is TGTGCCATCAGTGAATCCAGGGGGGGTCAAGAGACCCAGTACTTC.

This clonotype was seen at least ten times. J is TRBJ1-6 and V is TRBV5-1; 10 nucleotides agree with TRBD1. This CDR3 is 14 amino acids long. After removal of 4 bases from V and 14 bases from J, the junction contained 9 bases not matched to a gene. Germline V gene data show CDR1 as SGHRS and CDR2 as YFSETQ. Here the CDR3 DNA reads TGCGCCAGCAGCCCCGGGACAGGGGAGCGGACCCTCCACTTT. This gives the protein CASSPGTGERTLHF.

This clonotype came up many times. The rearrangement joins TRBV11-2 to TRBJ2-1; 12 nucleotides align to TRBD2. The germline V gene encodes CDR1 SGHAT and CDR2 FQNNGV. V shed 3 bases and J 6 bases; nucleotides not matched to a gene: 3. The CDR3 contains 15 residues. This CDR3 is CASSFLAGGFNEQFF. Here the CDR3 DNA reads TGTGCCAGCAGCTTCCTAGCGGGAGGGTTCAATGAGCAGTTCTTC. The full variable domain, with the rest looked up from reference TRBV11-2 and TRBJ2-1, is EAGVAQSPRYKIIEKRQSVAFWCNPISGHATLYWYQQILGQGPKLLIQFQNNGVVDDSQLPKDRFSAERLKGVDSTLKIQPAKLEDSAVYLCASSFLAGGFNEQFFGPGTRLTVL.

This clonotype has only a few counts. The CDR3 nucleotides read TGTGCCACCAGCAGACCCACTTTTAGGAACACTGAAGCTTTCTTT. It yields the protein CATSRPTFRNTEAFF. The rearrangement joins TRBV15 to TRBJ1-1; D is unresolved. V lost 2 bases and J 1 base, leaving 11 bases between the germline ends. This CDR3 comprises 15 residues. Germline lookup yields CDR1 LNHNV and CDR2 YYDKDF (reference sequence).

This clonotype came up many times. V and J are TRBV12-3 or TRBV12-4 and TRBJ1-6; TRBD1 might be the D (5 bases). CDR3 length: 14 amino acids. V lost 6 bases, J lost 3 bases, and 9 bases lay in between. The CDR3 nucleotides are TGTGCCAGCAGGTCGACAGACTATAATTCACCCCTCCACTTT. It codes for CASRSTDYNSPLHF.

This clonotype was counted ten times or more. V usage is TRBV4-1 and J usage is TRBJ2-2, with TRBD2 matching 8 bases. This CDR3 has 16 residues. V trimming: 6 bases; J trimming: 3 bases; junction bases outside the gene matches: 9. Germline V gene data show CDR1 as MGHRA and CDR2 as YSYEKL. This chain's CDR3 is CASSSWGLEDTGELFF. The CDR3 DNA sequence: TGCGCCAGCAGTTCCTGGGGACTAGAGGACACCGGGGAGCTGTTTTTT.

V is TRBV30 and J is TRBJ2-1; a possible D gene is TRBD2 (5 bases). Germline V gene data show CDR1 as GTSNPN and CDR2 as SVGIG (reference sequence). The CDR3 extends over 13 amino acids. Deletions cut 7 bases from V and 1 base from J, with 11 bases between. CDR3: CASNGKSYNEQFF. The CDR3 DNA reads as TGTGCCTCAAACGGGAAATCCTACAATGAGCAGTTCTTC.

The rearrangement links TRBV4-2 to TRBJ2-2, with TRBD2 matching over 10 bases. Germline CDR1 reads LGHNA; CDR2 reads YNFKEQ. The CDR3 runs to 16 residues. V shed 2 bases, J shed 0 bases, and the junction held 0 bases outside the gene matches. The CDR3 spells CASSQTSGANTGELFF. The CDR3 DNA is TGTGCCAGCAGCCAAACTAGCGGGGCGAACACCGGGGAGCTGTTTTTT.

The chain couples TRBV19 to TRBJ2-3; 10 nucleotides line up with TRBD1. This CDR3 has 15 residues. J was trimmed by 6 bases and V by 10 bases; bases with no gene match: 13. In germline, CDR1 is LNHDA, CDR2 SQIVND (reference sequence). The CDR3 region is CATDRGQGEWDTQYF. In nucleotides, the CDR3 is TGTGCCACCGACCGCGGACAGGGGGAGTGGGATACGCAGTATTTT.

The chain joins TRBV29-1 to TRBJ1-2, with D unresolved. The V gene lost 4 bases and the J gene lost 2 bases, with 11 bases spanning the gap. CDR3 length equals 13 residues. Per the germline V gene, CDR1 is SQVTM and CDR2 is ANQGSEA. In DNA, the CDR3 is TGCAGCGTTGTGCAGGTCGGCAACTATGGCTACACCTTC. Translation: CSVVQVGNYGYTF.

The chain recombines TRBV5-1 with TRBJ2-5, with TRBD1 matching 8 bases. CDR1 SGHRS and CDR2 YFSETQ come from the germline V gene. Losses at the gene ends were 7 bases for V and 5 bases for J; bases not matched to a gene: 13. The CDR3 covers 15 residues. CDR3 protein: CASVLGGQGYETQYF. In nucleotides, the CDR3 is TGCGCCAGCGTCCTTGGCGGACAGGGATACGAGACCCAGTACTTC. Together with reference TRBV5-1 and TRBJ2-5, the CDR3 gives the full variable domain: KAGVTQTPRYLIKTRGQQVTLSCSPISGHRSVSWYQQTPGQGLQFLFEYFSETQRNKGNFPGRFSGRQFSNSRSEMNVSTLELGDSALYLCASVLGGQGYETQYFGPGTRLLVL.

J is TRBJ1-1 and V is TRBV6-1, with 8 bases aligning to TRBD1. V shed 3 bases and J 4 bases; nucleotides not matched to a gene: 16. Germline V lookup: CDR1 MNHNS, CDR2 SASEGT. This CDR3 spans 18 amino acids. Written as DNA, the CDR3 is TGTGCCAGCAGTGACCCCACGGGTAGGAACAGGGGGGTCACTGAAGCTTTCTTT. This codes for CASSDPTGRNRGVTEAFF.

This clonotype turned up a few times. The V call is TRBV4-1, the J call TRBJ1-3, with 10 nucleotides matching TRBD1. The CDR3 contains 18 residues. Germline V gene sequence: CDR1 MGHRA, CDR2 YSYEKL. With V trimmed by 0 bases and J by 0 bases, 5 bases remained unmatched. The CDR3 DNA reads as TGCGCCAGCAGCCAAGATACGGGACAGGGGCTCTCTGGAAACACCATATATTTT. It specifies CASSQDTGQGLSGNTIYF.

This clonotype was seen ten or more times. This chain connects TRBV6-1 to TRBJ1-6; D is unclear. V lost 2 bases and J 9 bases, leaving 2 bases between the germline ends. Looked up from germline, CDR1 is MNHNS and CDR2 is SASEGT. The CDR3 loop spans 11 amino acids. The CDR3 region is CASSETSPLHF. The CDR3, as DNA: TGTGCCAGCAGTGAAACTTCACCCCTCCACTTT.

This clonotype was seen ten or more times. The chain recombines TRBV11-2 with TRBJ2-1; 13 bases are shared with TRBD2. This CDR3 has 19 residues. The germline CDR1 and CDR2 sequences are SGHAT and FQNNGV. V shed 5 bases, J shed 3 bases, and the junction held 13 bases outside the gene matches. Here the CDR3 reads CASSRRGAGLAGLYNEQFF. The CDR3 coding sequence is TGTGCCAGCAGCCGACGAGGTGCGGGACTAGCGGGACTCTACAATGAGCAGTTCTTC.

This clonotype came up many times. The chain employs TRBV7-8 and TRBJ1-1; 7 bases fit TRBD1. V lost 3 bases to trimming and J lost 4 bases; unmatched junction nucleotides: 2. This CDR3 has 13 residues. The V gene's germline CDR1 is SGHVS and CDR2 FQNEAQ. In nucleotides, the CDR3 is TGTGCCAGCAGCTTCTACAGGGGCACTGAAGCTTTCTTT. It specifies CASSFYRGTEAFF. Full variable domain (rest looked up from reference TRBV7-8 and TRBJ1-1): GAGVSQSPRYKVAKRGQDVALRCDPISGHVSLFWYQQALGQGPEFLTYFQNEAQLDKSGLPSDRFFAERPEGSVSTLKIQRTQQEDSAVYLCASSFYRGTEAFFGQGTRLTVV.

The V gene is TRBV2, the J gene TRBJ2-6; 8 bases line up with TRBD1. The J segment lost 2 bases and the V segment lost 6 bases, leaving 3 bases of the junction unmatched. The CDR3 loop spans 15 amino acids. Germline CDR1 and CDR2: SNHLY and FYNNEI. CDR3 bases: TGTGCCAGCAGAGGGGACAGGACTGGGGCCAACGTCCTGACTTTC. It yields the protein CASRGDRTGANVLTF.

This clonotype was counted many times. The rearrangement links TRBV27 to TRBJ1-1, with 9 bases that match TRBD1. Germline lookup yields CDR1 MNHEY and CDR2 SMNVEV (reference sequence). J lost 9 bases, V lost 5 bases, and 4 bases had no gene match. CDR3 length: 12 amino acids. CDR3 DNA: TGTGCCAGCAGTACCGGACAGGGGAAAGCTTTCTTT. As protein: CASSTGQGKAFF.

This clonotype was observed at least ten times. With a much larger clone just one base away, this may be a read error. The V gene is TRBV3-1, the J gene TRBJ2-7, with 7 bases fitting TRBD1. From germline, CDR1 is LGHDT and CDR2 YNNKEL (reference sequence). The CDR3 covers 13 residues. The V gene end was trimmed by 4 bases and the J gene end by 3 bases; junction bases not matched to a gene: 3. DNA of the CDR3: TGTGCCAGCAGCCGGGACAGCTTCTACGAGCAGTACTTC. This gives the protein CASSRDSFYEQYF.

The V call is TRBV5-1, the J call TRBJ2-3; no clear D. Germline V lookup: CDR1 SGHRS, CDR2 YFSETQ. V gave up 2 bases and J gave up 3 bases, with 7 bases separating them. The CDR3 contains 13 residues. DNA for the CDR3: TGCGCCAGCAGCTTAACAGAGACAGATACGCAGTATTTT. Residues: CASSLTETDTQYF. Full variable domain (outside the CDR3, taken from reference TRBV5-1 and TRBJ2-3): KAGVTQTPRYLIKTRGQQVTLSCSPISGHRSVSWYQQTPGQGLQFLFEYFSETQRNKGNFPGRFSGRQFSNSRSEMNVSTLELGDSALYLCASSLTETDTQYFGPGTRLTVL.

In this sample, this clonotype turned up many times. This chain uses TRBV12-3 or TRBV12-4 with TRBJ2-4; 9 bases map to TRBD2. The CDR3 has 15 residues. Unmatched junction bases numbered 7, after V lost 7 bases and J lost 3 bases. The CDR3: CASTPGGGGKNIQYF. The CDR3 DNA is TGTGCCAGCACCCCCGGCGGGGGGGGCAAAAACATTCAGTACTTC.

This clonotype was recorded a few times. The genes are TRBV6-5 and TRBJ1-1; D call uncertain. V was clipped by 2 bases and J by 3 bases, with 7 bases between them. CDR3 length: 13 amino acids. The germline CDR1 and CDR2 sequences are MNHEY and SVGAGI. The CDR3 DNA is TGTGCCAGCAGTTACGGAGGGTACACTGAAGCTTTCTTT. It encodes CASSYGGYTEAFF.